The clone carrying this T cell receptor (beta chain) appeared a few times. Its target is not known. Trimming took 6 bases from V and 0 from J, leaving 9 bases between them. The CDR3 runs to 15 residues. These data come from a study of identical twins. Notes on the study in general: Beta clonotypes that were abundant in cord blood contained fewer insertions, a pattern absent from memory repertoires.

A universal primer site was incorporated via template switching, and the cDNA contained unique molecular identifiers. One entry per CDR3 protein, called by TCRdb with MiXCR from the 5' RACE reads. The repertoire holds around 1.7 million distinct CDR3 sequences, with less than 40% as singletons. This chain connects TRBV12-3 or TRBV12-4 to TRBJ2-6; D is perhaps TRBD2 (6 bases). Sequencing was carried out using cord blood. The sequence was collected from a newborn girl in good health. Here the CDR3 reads CASRPGGSGANVLTF. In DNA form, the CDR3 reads TGTGCCAGCAGGCCCGGGGGCTCTGGGGCCAACGTCCTGACTTTC.